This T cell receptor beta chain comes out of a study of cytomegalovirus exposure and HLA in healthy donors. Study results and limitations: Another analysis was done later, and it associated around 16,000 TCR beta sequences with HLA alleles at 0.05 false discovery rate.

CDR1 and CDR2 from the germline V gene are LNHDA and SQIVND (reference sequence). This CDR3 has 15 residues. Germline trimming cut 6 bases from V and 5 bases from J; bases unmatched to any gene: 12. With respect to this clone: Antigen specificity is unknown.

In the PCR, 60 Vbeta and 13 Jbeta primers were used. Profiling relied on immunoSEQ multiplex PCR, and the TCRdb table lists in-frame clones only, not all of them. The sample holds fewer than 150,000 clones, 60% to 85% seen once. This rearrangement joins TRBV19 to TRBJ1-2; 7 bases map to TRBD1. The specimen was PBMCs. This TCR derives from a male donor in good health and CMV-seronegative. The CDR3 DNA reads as TGTGCCAGTAGGCCCGGGACAGATCCTCCTTATGGCTACACCTTC. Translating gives CASRPGTDPPYGYTF.